This T cell receptor beta chain was recovered during a study of regulatory T cells in long-lasting Graves disease (dated by TCRdb to the early 2020s). Some background on the complete study: In the newly diagnosed Graves' disease group, patients had been taking antithyroid drugs for less than 3 months. Persistent Graves' disease patients were compared with newly diagnosed Graves' disease patients by peripheral blood TCR sequencing and RNA sequencing. The study took place in China and was registered as a clinical trial. A total of 35 or so samples were covered by TCR sequencing, comprising around 13 persistent and roughly 20 newly diagnosed Graves' disease patients. Broader findings and caveats from the paper: The small sample size was acknowledged by the authors as a limitation that may reduce accuracy. TRBV28, TRBJ1-2 and TRBJ2-5 were preferentially used in persistent disease, while TRBV20-1 and TRBJ2-1 were favored in newly diagnosed disease. Compared with newly diagnosed patients, persistent Graves' disease patients had lower TCR Shannon entropy and fewer highly expanded clones, which suggests clonal expansion. Peripheral blood alone was examined, since thyroid tissue, which constituted the primary lesion, could not be accessed. A larger number of public clonotypes was shared among persistent patients (around 2,500) than among newly diagnosed patients (approximately 1,000). Sequencing and analysis were limited to the TCR beta chain.

Interpreted using the paper, the time point label stands for: newly diagnosed GD, antithyroid drugs for less than 3 months. RNA was extracted from PBMCs in TRIzol for both TCR sequencing and RNA sequencing. The diagnosis of Graves' disease was made according to American Thyroid Association guidelines. The patients came from an endocrinology department in Xi'an, China. From each patient, around 9 milliliters of peripheral blood was collected into an EDTA anticoagulant tube. Ficoll Paque Plus density gradient separation was used to isolate PBMCs, and no further T cell sorting was done. RNA quality was checked with an Agilent 2100 Bioanalyzer and agarose gel, and concentration with a NanoDrop 2000. Libraries were prepared through multiplex PCR. Data came from an Illumina HiSeq 4000. TCR beta libraries were built with iRepertoire HTBI primers and Arm-PCR amplification of CDR3 regions. Before sequencing, the PCR products underwent gel purification. The authors processed their data as follows. A total of 62 TRBV and approximately 15 TRBJ segments were identified across samples and were used for gene usage analysis of CDR3 amino acid clonotypes. Filtered high-quality paired reads were merged into contigs using COPE and FqMerger. BLAST was used to align contigs to the IMGT TRBV, TRBD and TRBJ reference genes, and CDR3 was defined following IMGT. Highly expanded clones were defined as clonotypes with a frequency above 0.1%. Shannon entropy served as the measure of repertoire diversity, while the Gini coefficient captured V-J evenness. Public clonotypes were defined as clonotypes shared by more than one individual. The raw public reads went through TCRdb reprocessing: fastp at Q25, MiXCR clone calling, in-frame beta chains kept. Each entry merges the rows of one CDR3 protein and shows their most common DNA and genes. TCRdb, rather than the study authors, made the V and J calls. In this sample the table shows 200,000 to 250,000 distinct CDR3 sequences, 20% of which occur a single time. The ten largest make up approximately 15% of the sample.

As concerns this clonotype: Which antigen it targets is not known. The record has no base qualities; no much larger clone is one base away.

V and J are trimmed by 8 bases and 2 bases, and the gene matches miss 6 bases of the junction. CDR1 and CDR2, looked up from the germline V gene (reference sequence), are WNHNN and SYGVQD. Its CDR3 holds 13 amino acids, cysteine through phenylalanine. Here the CDR3 DNA is all that survives: 39 bases in frame from base 1. This sample comprised peripheral blood mononuclear cells (PBMCs), obtained at new diagnosis, from a patient treated with antithyroid drugs. Here the chain combines TRBV10-1 and TRBJ2-7; 7 nucleotides in the junction match TRBD2. The TCR originated in a female donor with Graves disease. The CDR3 in this case is CASGTGGTYEQYF. The nucleotides read TGCGCCAGCGGGACGGGAGGAACCTACGAGCAGTACTTC.